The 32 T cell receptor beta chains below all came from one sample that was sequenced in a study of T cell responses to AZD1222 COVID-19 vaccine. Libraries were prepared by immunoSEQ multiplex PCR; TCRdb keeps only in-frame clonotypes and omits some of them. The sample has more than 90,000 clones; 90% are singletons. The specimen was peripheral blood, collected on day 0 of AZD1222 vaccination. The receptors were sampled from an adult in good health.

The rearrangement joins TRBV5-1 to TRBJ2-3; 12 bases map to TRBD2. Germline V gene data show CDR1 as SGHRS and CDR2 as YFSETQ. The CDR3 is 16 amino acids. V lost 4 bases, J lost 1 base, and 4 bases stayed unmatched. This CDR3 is CASSPPSGGGTDTQYF. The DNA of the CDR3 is TGCGCCAGCAGCCCCCCTAGCGGGGGGGGCACAGATACGCAGTATTTT.

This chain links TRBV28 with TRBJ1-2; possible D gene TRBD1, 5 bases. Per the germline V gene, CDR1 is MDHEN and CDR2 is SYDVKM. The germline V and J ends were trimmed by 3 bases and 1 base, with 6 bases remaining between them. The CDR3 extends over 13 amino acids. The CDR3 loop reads CASSLGGNYGYTF. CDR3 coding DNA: TGTGCCAGCAGTTTGGGGGGTAACTATGGCTACACCTTC.

This chain's CDR3 is CASSLFGQPSTDTQYF. CDR3 DNA: TGTGCCAGCAGCTTGTTCGGCCAGCCTAGCACAGATACGCAGTATTTT. The rearrangement joins TRBV5-6 to TRBJ2-3; D uncertain. Germline V lookup: CDR1 SGHDT, CDR2 YYEEEE. Deletions cut 1 base from V and 0 bases from J, with 12 bases between. The CDR3 totals 16 residues.

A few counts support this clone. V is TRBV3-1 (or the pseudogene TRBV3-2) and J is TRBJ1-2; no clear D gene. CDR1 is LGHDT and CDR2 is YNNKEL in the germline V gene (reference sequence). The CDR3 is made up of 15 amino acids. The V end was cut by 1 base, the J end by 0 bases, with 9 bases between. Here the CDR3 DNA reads TGTGCCAGCAGCCAAGGTTATGGGGCTAACTATGGCTACACCTTC. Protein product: CASSQGYGANYGYTF.

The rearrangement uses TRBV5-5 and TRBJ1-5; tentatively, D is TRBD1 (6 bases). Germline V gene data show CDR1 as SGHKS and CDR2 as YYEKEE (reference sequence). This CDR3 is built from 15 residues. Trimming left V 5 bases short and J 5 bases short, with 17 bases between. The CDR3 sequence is CASSLSQGFDQPQHF. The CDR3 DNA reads TGTGCCAGCAGTCTCTCCCAGGGGTTTGATCAGCCCCAGCATTTT.

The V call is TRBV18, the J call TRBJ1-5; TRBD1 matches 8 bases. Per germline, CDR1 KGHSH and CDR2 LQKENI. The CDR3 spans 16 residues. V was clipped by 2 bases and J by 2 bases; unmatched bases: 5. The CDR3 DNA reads TGTGCCAGCTCACCAACGACAGGGGAGGGCAATCAGCCCCAGCATTTT. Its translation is CASSPTTGEGNQPQHF.

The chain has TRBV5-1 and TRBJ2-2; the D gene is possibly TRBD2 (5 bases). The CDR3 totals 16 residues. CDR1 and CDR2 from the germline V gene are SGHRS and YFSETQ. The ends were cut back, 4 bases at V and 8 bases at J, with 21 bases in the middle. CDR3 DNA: TGCGCCAGCAGCATTATAAGTACTCCCCGAGGGGGGGAGCTGTTTTTT. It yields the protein CASSIISTPRGGELFF. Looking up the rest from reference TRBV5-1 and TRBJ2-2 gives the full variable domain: KAGVTQTPRYLIKTRGQQVTLSCSPISGHRSVSWYQQTPGQGLQFLFEYFSETQRNKGNFPGRFSGRQFSNSRSEMNVSTLELGDSALYLCASSIISTPRGGELFFGEGSRLTVL.

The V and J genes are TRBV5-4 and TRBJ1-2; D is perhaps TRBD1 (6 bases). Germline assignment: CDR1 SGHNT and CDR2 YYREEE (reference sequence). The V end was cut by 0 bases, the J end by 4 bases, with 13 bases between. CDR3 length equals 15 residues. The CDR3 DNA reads TGTGCCAGCAGCTTGGTGGGGGCCCCACCCTATGGCTACACCTTC. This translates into CASSLVGAPPYGYTF. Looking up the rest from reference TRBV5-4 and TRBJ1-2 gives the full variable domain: ETGVTQSPTHLIKTRGQQVTLRCSSQSGHNTVSWYQQALGQGPQFIFQYYREEENGRGNFPPRFSGLQFPNYSSELNVNALELDDSALYLCASSLVGAPPYGYTFGSGTRLTVV.

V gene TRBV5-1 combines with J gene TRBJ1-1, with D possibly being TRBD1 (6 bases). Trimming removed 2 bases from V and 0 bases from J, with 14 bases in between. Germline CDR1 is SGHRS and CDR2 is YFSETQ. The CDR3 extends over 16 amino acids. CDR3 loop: CASSLGGTLMNTEAFF. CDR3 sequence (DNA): TGCGCCAGCAGCTTAGGGGGGACCCTAATGAACACTGAAGCTTTCTTT. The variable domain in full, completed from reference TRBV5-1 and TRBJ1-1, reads KAGVTQTPRYLIKTRGQQVTLSCSPISGHRSVSWYQQTPGQGLQFLFEYFSETQRNKGNFPGRFSGRQFSNSRSEMNVSTLELGDSALYLCASSLGGTLMNTEAFFGQGTRLTVV.

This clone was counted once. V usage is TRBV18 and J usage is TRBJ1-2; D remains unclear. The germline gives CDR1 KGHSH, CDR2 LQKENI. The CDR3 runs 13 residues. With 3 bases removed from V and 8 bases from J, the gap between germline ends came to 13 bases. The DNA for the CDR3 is TGTGCCAGCTCACCCCCCGGAGGCCCCGGCTACACCTTC. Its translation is CASSPPGGPGYTF.

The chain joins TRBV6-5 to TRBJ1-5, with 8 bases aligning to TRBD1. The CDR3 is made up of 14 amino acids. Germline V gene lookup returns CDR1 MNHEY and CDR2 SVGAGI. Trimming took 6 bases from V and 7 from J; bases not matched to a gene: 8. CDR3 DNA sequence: TGTGCCAGCAGCAAGGACAGGGAAGGCCAGCCCCAGCATTTT. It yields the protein CASSKDREGQPQHF.

The CDR3 coding sequence is TGTGCCAGTAGTAATAGAAGCCCCGGGGAGCTGTTTTTT. Translating it yields CASSNRSPGELFF. The chain uses TRBV19 and TRBJ2-2; D is unresolved. Germline V lookup: CDR1 LNHDA, CDR2 SQIVND (reference sequence). The CDR3 length is 13 residues. The ends were cut back, 4 bases at V and 6 bases at J, with 9 bases in the middle.

The CDR3 nucleotides read TGTGCCAGCAGTTACTCGACGGGGGAGGGCTATGGCTACACCTTC. This sequence encodes CASSYSTGEGYGYTF. The chain has TRBV6-6 and TRBJ1-2; D is possibly TRBD1 (5 bases). Trimming stripped 0 bases from V and 4 bases from J, with 12 bases between. Germline assignment: CDR1 MNHNY and CDR2 SVGAGI (reference sequence). This CDR3 contains 15 residues.

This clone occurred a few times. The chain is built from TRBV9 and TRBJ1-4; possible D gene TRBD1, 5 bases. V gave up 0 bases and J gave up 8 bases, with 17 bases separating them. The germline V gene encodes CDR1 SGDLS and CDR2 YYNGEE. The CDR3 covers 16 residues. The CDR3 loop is CASSVANAGRFEKLFF. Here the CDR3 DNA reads TGTGCCAGCAGCGTAGCTAACGCAGGGAGATTCGAAAAACTGTTTTTT.

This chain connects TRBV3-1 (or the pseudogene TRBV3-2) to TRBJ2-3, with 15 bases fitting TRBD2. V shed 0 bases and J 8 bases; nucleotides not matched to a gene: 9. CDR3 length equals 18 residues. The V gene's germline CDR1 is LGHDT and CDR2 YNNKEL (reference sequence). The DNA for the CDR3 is TGTGCCAGCAGCCAAGATCTGGGACTAGCGGGGGGCCTCGGTACGCAGTATTTT. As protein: CASSQDLGLAGGLGTQYF.

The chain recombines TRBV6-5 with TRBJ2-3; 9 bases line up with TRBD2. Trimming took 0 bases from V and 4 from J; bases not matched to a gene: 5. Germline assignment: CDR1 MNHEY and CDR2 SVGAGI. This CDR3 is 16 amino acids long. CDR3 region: CASSYSGGGASDTQYF. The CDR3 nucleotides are TGTGCCAGCAGTTACTCAGGCGGGGGGGCTTCAGATACGCAGTATTTT.

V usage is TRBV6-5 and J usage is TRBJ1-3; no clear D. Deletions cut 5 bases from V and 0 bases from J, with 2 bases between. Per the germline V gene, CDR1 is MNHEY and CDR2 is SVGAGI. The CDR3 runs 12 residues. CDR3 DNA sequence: TGTGCCAGCAGTCTCTCTGGAAACACCATATATTTT. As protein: CASSLSGNTIYF.

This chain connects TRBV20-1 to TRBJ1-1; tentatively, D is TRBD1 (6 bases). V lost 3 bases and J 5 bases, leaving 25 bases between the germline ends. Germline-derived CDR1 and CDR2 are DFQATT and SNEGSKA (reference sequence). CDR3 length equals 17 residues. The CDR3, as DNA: TGCAGTGCTAGTATAGGGCCAGGGGATGATCGTAGGACTGAAGCTTTCTTT. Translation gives CSASIGPGDDRRTEAFF.

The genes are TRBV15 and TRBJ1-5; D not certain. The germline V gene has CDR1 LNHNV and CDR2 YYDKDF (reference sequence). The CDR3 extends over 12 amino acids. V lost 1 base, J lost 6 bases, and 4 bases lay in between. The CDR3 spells CATSRGGQPQHF. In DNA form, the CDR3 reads TGTGCCACCAGCAGAGGGGGTCAGCCCCAGCATTTT. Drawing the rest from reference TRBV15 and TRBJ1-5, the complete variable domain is DAMVIQNPRYQVTQFGKPVTLSCSQTLNHNVMYWYQQKSSQAPKLLFHYYDKDFNNEADTPDNFQSRRPNTSFCFLDIRSPGLGDTAMYLCATSRGGQPQHFGDGTRLSIL.

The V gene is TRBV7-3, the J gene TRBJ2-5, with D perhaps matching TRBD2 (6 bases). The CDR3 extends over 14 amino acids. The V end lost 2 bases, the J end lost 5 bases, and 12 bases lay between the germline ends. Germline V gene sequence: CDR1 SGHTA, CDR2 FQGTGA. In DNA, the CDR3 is TGTGCCAGCAGCTTATTGGGGGGAGAGGAGACCCAGTACTTC. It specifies CASSLLGGEETQYF. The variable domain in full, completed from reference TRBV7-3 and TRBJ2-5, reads GAGVSQTPSNKVTEKGKYVELRCDPISGHTALYWYRQSLGQGPEFLIYFQGTGAADDSGLPNDRFFAVRPEGSVSTLKIQRTERGDSAVYLCASSLLGGEETQYFGPGTRLLVL.

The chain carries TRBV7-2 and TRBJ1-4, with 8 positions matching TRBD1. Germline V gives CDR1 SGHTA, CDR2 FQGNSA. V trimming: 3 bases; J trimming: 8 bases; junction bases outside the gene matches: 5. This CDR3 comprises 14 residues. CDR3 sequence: CASSLPGGQEKLFF. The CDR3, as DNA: TGTGCCAGCAGCTTGCCAGGGGGCCAGGAAAAACTGTTTTTT. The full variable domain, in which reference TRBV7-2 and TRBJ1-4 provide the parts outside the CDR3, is GAGVSQSPSNKVTEKGKDVELRCDPISGHTALYWYRQSLGQGLEFLIYFQGNSAPDKSGLPSDRFSAERTGGSVSTLTIQRTQQEDSAVYLCASSLPGGQEKLFFGSGTQLSVL.

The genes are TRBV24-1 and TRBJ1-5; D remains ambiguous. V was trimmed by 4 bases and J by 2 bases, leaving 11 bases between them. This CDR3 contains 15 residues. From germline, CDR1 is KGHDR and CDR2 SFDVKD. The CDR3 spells CATSERTGGNQPQHF. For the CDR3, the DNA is TGTGCCACCAGTGAAAGGACCGGGGGCAATCAGCCCCAGCATTTT.

The CDR3 loop is CSGLGGANTEAFF. The DNA for the CDR3 is TGCAGCGGCCTAGGGGGGGCAAACACTGAAGCTTTCTTT. The V and J genes are TRBV29-1 and TRBJ1-1; TRBD1 might be the D (6 bases). This CDR3 comprises 13 residues. Germline V gene lookup returns CDR1 SQVTM and CDR2 ANQGSEA. Trimming stripped 7 bases from V and 2 bases from J, with 14 bases between.

The DNA for the CDR3 is TGTGCCACCAGCAGAGTAGGGACAGGGGATGAAAAACTGTTTTTT. Its translation is CATSRVGTGDEKLFF. The V call is TRBV15, the J call TRBJ1-4, with TRBD1 matching over 10 bases. This CDR3 spans 15 amino acids. V gave up 1 base and J gave up 6 bases; unmatched junction bases: 2. CDR1 is LNHNV, CDR2 YYDKDF, per germline (reference sequence).

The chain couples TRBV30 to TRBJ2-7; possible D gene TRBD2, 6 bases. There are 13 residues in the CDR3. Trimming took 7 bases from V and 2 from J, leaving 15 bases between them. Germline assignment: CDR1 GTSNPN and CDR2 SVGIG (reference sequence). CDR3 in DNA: TGTGCCTCCTGGGACTTCTCAGCCTACGAGCAGTACTTC. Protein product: CASWDFSAYEQYF.

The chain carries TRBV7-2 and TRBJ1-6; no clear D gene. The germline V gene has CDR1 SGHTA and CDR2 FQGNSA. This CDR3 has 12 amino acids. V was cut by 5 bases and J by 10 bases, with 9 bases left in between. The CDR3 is CASSPGGSPLHF. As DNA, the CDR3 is TGTGCCAGCAGCCCTGGAGGGTCACCCCTCCACTTT.

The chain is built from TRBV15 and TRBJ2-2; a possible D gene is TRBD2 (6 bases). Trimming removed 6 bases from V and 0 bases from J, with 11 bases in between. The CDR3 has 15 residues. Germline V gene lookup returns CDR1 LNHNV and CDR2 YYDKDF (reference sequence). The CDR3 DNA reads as TGTGCCACCAGTTCTATAGCGGCGAACACCGGGGAGCTGTTTTTT. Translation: CATSSIAANTGELFF.

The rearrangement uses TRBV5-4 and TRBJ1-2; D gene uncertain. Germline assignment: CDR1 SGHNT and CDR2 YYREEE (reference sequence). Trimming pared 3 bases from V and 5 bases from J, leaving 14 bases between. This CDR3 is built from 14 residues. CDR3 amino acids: CASSYEQDKYGYTF. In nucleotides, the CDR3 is TGTGCCAGCAGCTACGAACAAGATAAATATGGCTACACCTTC.

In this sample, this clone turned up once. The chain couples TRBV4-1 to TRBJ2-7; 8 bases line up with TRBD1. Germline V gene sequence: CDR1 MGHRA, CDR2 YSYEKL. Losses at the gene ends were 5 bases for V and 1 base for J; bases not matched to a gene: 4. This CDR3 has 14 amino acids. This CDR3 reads CASSSQGGSYEQYF. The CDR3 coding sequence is TGCGCCAGCAGCTCACAGGGGGGATCCTACGAGCAGTACTTC.

In nucleotides, the CDR3 is TGCAGCGCCCAGACAGGGAACACCGCAGATACGCAGTATTTT. It translates to CSAQTGNTADTQYF. The chain has TRBV29-1 and TRBJ2-3; 7 positions agree with TRBD1. The J segment lost 4 bases and the V segment lost 7 bases, leaving 11 bases of the junction unmatched. CDR1 and CDR2 from the germline V gene are SQVTM and ANQGSEA. This CDR3 region has 14 residues.

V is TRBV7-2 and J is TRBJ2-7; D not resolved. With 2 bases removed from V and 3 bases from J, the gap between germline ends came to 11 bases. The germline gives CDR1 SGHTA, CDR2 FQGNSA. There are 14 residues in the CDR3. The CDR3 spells CASSLNLFYYEQYF. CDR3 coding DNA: TGTGCCAGCAGCTTAAATCTCTTTTACTACGAGCAGTACTTC.

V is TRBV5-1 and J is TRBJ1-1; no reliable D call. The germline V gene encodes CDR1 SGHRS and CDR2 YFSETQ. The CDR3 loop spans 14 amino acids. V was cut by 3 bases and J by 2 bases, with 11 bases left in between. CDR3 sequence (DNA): TGCGCCAGCAGCTCCTACTCCGTTAACACTGAAGCTTTCTTT. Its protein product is CASSSYSVNTEAFF.